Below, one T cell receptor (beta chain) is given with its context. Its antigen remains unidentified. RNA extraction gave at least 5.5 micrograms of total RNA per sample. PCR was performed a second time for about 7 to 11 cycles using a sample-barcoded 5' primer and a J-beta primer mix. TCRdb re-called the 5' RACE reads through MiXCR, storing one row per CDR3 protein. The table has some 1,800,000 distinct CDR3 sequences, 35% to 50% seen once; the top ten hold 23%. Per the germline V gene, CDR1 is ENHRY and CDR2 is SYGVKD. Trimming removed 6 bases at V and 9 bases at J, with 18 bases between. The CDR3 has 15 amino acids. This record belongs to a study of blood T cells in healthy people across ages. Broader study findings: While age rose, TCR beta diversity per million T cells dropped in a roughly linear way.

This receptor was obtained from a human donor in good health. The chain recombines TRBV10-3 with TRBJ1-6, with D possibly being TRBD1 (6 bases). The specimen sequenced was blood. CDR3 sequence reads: CAISTGAGETSPLHF. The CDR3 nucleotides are TGTGCCATCAGCACGGGGGCAGGGGAGACTTCACCCCTCCACTTT.